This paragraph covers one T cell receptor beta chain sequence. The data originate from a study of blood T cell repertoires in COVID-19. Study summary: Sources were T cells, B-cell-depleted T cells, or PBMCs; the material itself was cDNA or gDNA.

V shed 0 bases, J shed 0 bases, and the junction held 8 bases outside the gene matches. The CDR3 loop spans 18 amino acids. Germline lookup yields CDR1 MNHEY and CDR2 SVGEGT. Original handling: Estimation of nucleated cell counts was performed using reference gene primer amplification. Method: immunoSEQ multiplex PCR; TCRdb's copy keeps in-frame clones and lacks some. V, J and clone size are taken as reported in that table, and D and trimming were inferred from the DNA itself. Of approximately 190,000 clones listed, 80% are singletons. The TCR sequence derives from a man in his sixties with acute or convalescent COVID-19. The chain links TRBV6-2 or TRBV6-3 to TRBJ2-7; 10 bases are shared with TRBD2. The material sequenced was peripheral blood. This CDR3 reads CASSYSSTSGIASYEQYF. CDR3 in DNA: TGTGCCAGCAGTTACTCGTCTACTAGCGGGATCGCCTCCTACGAGCAGTACTTC.